These T cell receptor beta chains were read from a single sample in a study of blood T cell repertoires in COVID-19. Measured with immunoSEQ multiplex PCR; TCRdb has only the in-frame clones, and not every one. Among over 95,000 clones listed, 81% were seen once. Sequencing input: peripheral blood. The receptor set was obtained from a human donor in a cohort sampled during active COVID-19. Both conserved end residues are part of each CDR3. The order of the fields is CDR3 DNA, CDR3 protein, clone size, V gene, J gene, D gene. D genes are given only for firm matches. For some rows the clone size is stated as once, few or many, or as a class when expanded; others skip it.

CDR3nt: TGTGCCAGCAGTTTAGGACTGATCTCTGGAAACACCATATATTTT
CDR3aa: CASSLGLISGNTIYF
abundance: .
v_gene: TRBV28
j_gene: TRBJ1-3
d_gene: .

CDR3nt: TGTGCCAGCAGCGTGACAGGGACGAACACTGAAGCTTTCTTT
CDR3aa: CASSVTGTNTEAFF
abundance: .
v_gene: TRBV9
j_gene: TRBJ1-1
d_gene: TRBD1

CDR3nt: TGTGCCAGCAGTTCTTGGGGCGGGGCGTTCGGCGAGCAGTACTTC
CDR3aa: CASSSWGGAFGEQYF
abundance: .
v_gene: TRBV27
j_gene: TRBJ2-7
d_gene: .

CDR3nt: TGTGCCATCATGGGGACAGGACACAACAATGAGCAGTTCTTC
CDR3aa: CAIMGTGHNNEQFF
abundance: .
v_gene: TRBV10-3
j_gene: TRBJ2-1
d_gene: TRBD1

CDR3nt: TGCGCCAGCAGCCAAGAGGTCCCCACAGGCTATGGCTACACCTTC
CDR3aa: CASSQEVPTGYGYTF
abundance: .
v_gene: TRBV4-3
j_gene: TRBJ1-2
d_gene: .

CDR3nt: TGTGCCAGCAGTTTTAGTAGAAACACTGAAGCTTTCTTT
CDR3aa: CASSFSRNTEAFF
abundance: few
v_gene: TRBV28
j_gene: TRBJ1-1
d_gene: .

CDR3nt: TGTGCCAGCAGCCGGACAGGACCTACCGGGGAGCTGTTTTTT
CDR3aa: CASSRTGPTGELFF
abundance: .
v_gene: TRBV3-1/TRBV3-2
j_gene: TRBJ2-2
d_gene: TRBD1

CDR3nt: TGTGCCAGTTCGGGGGTTAACAATTCACCCCTCCACTTT
CDR3aa: CASSGVNNSPLHF
abundance: .
v_gene: TRBV12-3/TRBV12-4
j_gene: TRBJ1-6
d_gene: .

CDR3nt: TGTGCCAGCAGTTACTCGAACAGGGGAAATTACGAGCAGTACTTC
CDR3aa: CASSYSNRGNYEQYF
abundance: .
v_gene: TRBV6-5
j_gene: TRBJ2-7
d_gene: TRBD1

CDR3nt: TGTGCCAGCAGCTCGTCTAGCGTCCCTCTACGGCAGTTCTTC
CDR3aa: CASSSSSVPLRQFF
abundance: .
v_gene: TRBV7-9
j_gene: TRBJ2-1
d_gene: .

CDR3nt: TGTGCCAGCAGTTCACCGGCAGGGTACTATGGCTACACCTTC
CDR3aa: CASSSPAGYYGYTF
abundance: .
v_gene: TRBV28
j_gene: TRBJ1-2
d_gene: .

CDR3nt: TGTGCCAGCAGTTTATCGGGACAGGGGGCCAACGAGCAGTACTTC
CDR3aa: CASSLSGQGANEQYF
abundance: .
v_gene: TRBV27
j_gene: TRBJ2-7
d_gene: TRBD1

CDR3nt: TGTGCCAGCAGCCCCAGGTGGGCAGATGGTAATGAAAAACTGTTTTTT
CDR3aa: CASSPRWADGNEKLFF
abundance: .
v_gene: TRBV9
j_gene: TRBJ1-4
d_gene: .

CDR3nt: TGTGCCAGCCCACACGCGGACAGGGGGCGGAAGAACTATGGCTACACCTTC
CDR3aa: CASPHADRGRKNYGYTF
abundance: .
v_gene: TRBV5-5
j_gene: TRBJ1-2
d_gene: TRBD1

CDR3nt: TGTGCCATCAGGGGAACTAGCGGGGGAACTAATGAGCAGTTCTTC
CDR3aa: CAIRGTSGGTNEQFF
abundance: once
v_gene: TRBV10-3
j_gene: TRBJ2-1
d_gene: TRBD2

CDR3nt: TGCAGCGTTGGCTCCTCTGGGCGGGATCCGGCGTACGAGCAGTACTTC
CDR3aa: CSVGSSGRDPAYEQYF
abundance: few
v_gene: TRBV29-1
j_gene: TRBJ2-7
d_gene: .

CDR3nt: TGTGCCAGCAGCGTCGGACAGGGGCAGAGTGCGTGGGCTTTCTTT
CDR3aa: CASSVGQGQSAWAFF
abundance: .
v_gene: TRBV9
j_gene: TRBJ1-1
d_gene: TRBD1

CDR3nt: TGTGCCAGCAGCTCCTACGACAGGTTCTACGAGCAGTACTTC
CDR3aa: CASSSYDRFYEQYF
abundance: .
v_gene: TRBV7-2
j_gene: TRBJ2-7
d_gene: .

CDR3nt: TGTGCCAGCTCACCAGACAGGGGGGTCTCACCCCTCCACTTT
CDR3aa: CASSPDRGVSPLHF
abundance: .
v_gene: TRBV18
j_gene: TRBJ1-6
d_gene: TRBD1

CDR3nt: TGTGCCAGCACCCGGGAAAGCTACGAGCAGTACTTC
CDR3aa: CASTRESYEQYF
abundance: .
v_gene: TRBV5-6
j_gene: TRBJ2-7
d_gene: .

CDR3nt: TGTGCCAGCAGTTTATCGGGCGTGAACACTGAAGCTTTCTTT
CDR3aa: CASSLSGVNTEAFF
abundance: .
v_gene: TRBV27
j_gene: TRBJ1-1
d_gene: .

CDR3nt: TGTGCCAGCAGTCTTACAGGGGGCGCAGGGTATGGCTACACCTTC
CDR3aa: CASSLTGGAGYGYTF
abundance: .
v_gene: TRBV7-2
j_gene: TRBJ1-2
d_gene: TRBD1